The 8 T cell receptor beta chains given below trace back to one sample, sequenced in a study of Graves' ophthalmopathy and Graves' hyperthyroidism. Investigators amplified TCR beta CDR3 regions from RNA transcripts. First-round RT-PCR used HTBI primers; second-round multiplex PCR followed. MiXCR, applied by TCRdb to the multiplex PCR reads, yields one record per CDR3 protein. The table records about 210,000 distinct CDR3 sequences, 29% of them present only once. Sample: peripheral blood. The source is a man between 50 and 59 years old with Graves' ophthalmopathy.

This clonotype was counted at least ten times. The V and J genes are TRBV7-9 and TRBJ2-4; the match to TRBD1 covers 12 bases. Germline assignment: CDR1 SEHNR and CDR2 FQNEAQ (reference sequence). With V trimmed by 5 bases and J by 6 bases, 8 bases remained unmatched. The CDR3 spans 16 residues. CDR3 sequence reads: CASSLGTGGDANIQYF. CDR3 DNA: TGTGCCAGCAGCCTCGGGACAGGGGGCGATGCAAACATTCAGTACTTC.

This clonotype was detected many times. This chain uses TRBV20-1 with TRBJ2-5, with 7 bases lining up with TRBD2. The CDR3 contains 16 residues. CDR1 and CDR2 (germline): DFQATT, SNEGSKA (reference sequence). V lost 5 bases, J lost 1 base, and 13 bases stayed unmatched. CDR3 sequence: CSAEVFAASGQETQYF. The DNA for the CDR3 is TGCAGTGCTGAAGTATTCGCGGCTAGCGGCCAAGAGACCCAGTACTTC.

This chain links TRBV28 with TRBJ2-5; a weak D match, TRBD2 (7 bases). The CDR3 is made up of 15 amino acids. Germline V CDR1 and CDR2: MDHEN, SYDVKM. With 0 bases removed from V and 4 bases from J, the gap between germline ends came to 12 bases. CDR3 sequence: CASSLWGGGRETQYF. CDR3 sequence (DNA): TGTGCCAGCAGTTTATGGGGAGGGGGGAGAGAGACCCAGTACTTC.

The V and J genes are TRBV6-2 or TRBV6-3 and TRBJ1-5; 7 nucleotides align to TRBD1. The CDR3 runs 15 residues. Losses at the gene ends were 7 bases for V and 2 bases for J; bases not matched to a gene: 8. CDR1 is MNHEY, CDR2 SVGEGT, per germline. CDR3 in DNA: TGTGCCAGCAACGACAGGGTTGACGGCAATCAGCCCCAGCATTTT. It yields the protein CASNDRVDGNQPQHF.

This clonotype was seen ten or more times. The chain joins TRBV6-1 to TRBJ1-2; D unresolved. This CDR3 has 13 residues. Germline V gene data show CDR1 as MNHNS and CDR2 as SASEGT. V shed 8 bases and J shed 4 bases, with 14 bases lying between them. This CDR3 reads CASSAGPFYGYTF. The DNA for the CDR3 is TGTGCCAGCTCCGCCGGGCCTTTCTATGGCTACACCTTC.

This clonotype appeared many times. This chain links TRBV28 with TRBJ2-7, with D possibly TRBD1 on 5 matching bases. Between the trimmed V and J ends, which lost 6 bases and 3 bases, there was a span of 12 bases. The CDR3 contains 13 residues. Germline-derived CDR1 and CDR2 are MDHEN and SYDVKM. This CDR3 reads CASRRGSYYEQYF. The CDR3 bases are TGTGCCAGCAGAAGGGGCTCCTACTACGAGCAGTACTTC. The variable domain in full, with the rest retrieved from reference TRBV28 and TRBJ2-7, is DVKVTQSSRYLVKRTGEKVFLECVQDMDHENMFWYRQDPGLGLRLIYFSYDVKMKEKGDIPEGYSVSREKKERFSLILESASTNQTSMYLCASRRGSYYEQYFGPGTRLTVT.

This clonotype has at least ten counts. The gene calls are TRBV18 and TRBJ1-1; D remains unclear. The V and J ends lost 4 bases and 4 bases respectively, with 10 bases between them. The germline CDR1 and CDR2 sequences are KGHSH and LQKENI. This CDR3 contains 13 residues. This CDR3 is CASSLGEITEAFF. CDR3 coding DNA: TGTGCCAGCTCACTCGGAGAGATCACTGAAGCTTTCTTT.

This clonotype appeared many times. This chain links TRBV28 with TRBJ1-2; no reliable D call. Germline lookup yields CDR1 MDHEN and CDR2 SYDVKM. The V end lost 1 base, the J end lost 0 bases, and 3 bases lay between the germline ends. The CDR3 is 13 residues long. The CDR3 bases are TGTGCCAGCAGTTTATTCGCTAACTATGGCTACACCTTC. Translated: CASSLFANYGYTF.